The rows below give T cell receptor beta chains drawn from one sample of a study of blood T cells in healthy people across ages. TCRdb reprocessed the 5' RACE reads via MiXCR and lists one record per CDR3 protein. The sample lists approximately 1,100,000 distinct CDR3 sequences, more than 35% occurring once. The sample was blood. These receptors all come from a woman aged 55 to 70 in good health. The CDR3 runs from the conserved cysteine through the conserved F or W. D genes are given only for firm matches. Size is stated for part of the rows, as once, few or many counts, or as a class when the clone is expanded.

- | TRBJ2-3 | TRBV7-6 | few | CASSSDTAITTRSTDTQYF | TGTGCCAGCAGCTCAGACACGGCGATCACCACACGTAGCACAGATACGCAGTATTTT
TRBD1 | TRBJ2-7 | TRBV10-3 | many | CAISEARGRSYEQYF | TGTGCCATCAGTGAGGCCAGGGGGCGTAGCTACGAGCAGTACTTC
- | TRBJ2-3 | TRBV20-1 | - | CSASSSAGTDTQYF | TGCAGTGCTAGCAGCTCCGCCGGCACAGATACGCAGTATTTT
TRBD1 | TRBJ2-5 | TRBV3-1 | - | CASSQADRVIDEQYF | TGTGCCAGCAGCCAAGCGGACAGGGTTATCGATGAGCAGTACTTC
TRBD2 | TRBJ2-1 | TRBV10-2 | - | CASSEILAGANEQFF | TGCGCCAGCAGTGAGATCCTAGCGGGAGCCAATGAGCAGTTCTTC
- | TRBJ2-5 | TRBV7-6 | - | CASSRYLSTKQETQYF | TGTGCCAGCAGCCGCTACCTTTCAACGAAACAAGAGACCCAGTACTTC
- | TRBJ1-4 | TRBV20-1 | - | CSAPGWAGSNEKLFF | TGCAGTGCCCCTGGGTGGGCAGGGTCTAATGAAAAACTGTTTTTT
- | TRBJ2-7 | TRBV12-3/TRBV12-4 | few | CASSPVVYEQYF | TGTGCCAGCAGCCCGGTCGTCTACGAGCAGTACTTC
- | TRBJ2-1 | TRBV11-3 | - | CASSSPLRDSNNEQFF | TGTGCCAGCAGCTCCCCTCTCCGGGACTCTAACAATGAGCAGTTCTTC
- | TRBJ1-4 | TRBV29-1 | - | CSAVRTDEKLFF | TGCAGCGCTGTTAGGACGGATGAAAAACTGTTTTTT
- | TRBJ2-7 | TRBV27 | - | CASSPPGREQYF | TGTGCCAGCAGTCCCCCAGGTCGCGAGCAGTACTTC
- | TRBJ2-5 | TRBV7-9 | - | CASSLASRGSKEQYF | TGTGCCAGCAGCTTAGCGTCTAGAGGGAGTAAGGAACAGTACTTC
- | TRBJ1-4 | TRBV6-5 | - | CASSLTGGLGEKLFF | TGTGCCAGCAGTCTCACCGGGGGACTTGGGGAAAAACTGTTTTTT
- | TRBJ2-2 | TRBV27 | - | CASSLYGGELFF | TGTGCCAGCAGTTTATACGGCGGGGAGCTGTTTTTT
TRBD1 | TRBJ2-1 | TRBV10-3 | - | CAIRTGTGGINEQFF | TGTGCCATCAGAACCGGGACAGGGGGCATCAATGAGCAGTTCTTC
- | TRBJ2-3 | TRBV3-1 | few | CASSQDAGPSADTQYF | TGTGCCAGCAGCCAAGATGCCGGACCTAGCGCAGATACGCAGTATTTT
- | TRBJ2-3 | TRBV7-2 | few | CASSSTGYTQYF | TGTGCCAGCAGCTCAACGGGGTATACGCAGTATTTT
- | TRBJ2-5 | TRBV7-3 | few | CASSQYREVQETQYF | TGTGCCAGCAGCCAATACCGAGAGGTGCAAGAGACCCAGTACTTC
- | TRBJ2-1 | TRBV20-1 | few | CSARAKTETYNEQFF | TGCAGTGCTAGAGCAAAGACTGAAACCTACAATGAGCAGTTCTTC
TRBD1 | TRBJ2-7 | TRBV5-1 | - | CASSSWTGDYSYEQYF | TGCGCCAGCAGCTCGTGGACAGGGGACTACTCCTACGAGCAGTACTTC
TRBD1 | TRBJ1-2 | TRBV15 | few | CATSRDVGTGAHRYTF | TGTGCCACCAGCAGAGACGTAGGGACAGGGGCCCATCGCTACACCTTC
- | TRBJ1-4 | TRBV20-1 | few | CSARDGGIDEKLFF | TGCAGTGCTAGAGATGGTGGGATTGATGAAAAACTGTTTTTT